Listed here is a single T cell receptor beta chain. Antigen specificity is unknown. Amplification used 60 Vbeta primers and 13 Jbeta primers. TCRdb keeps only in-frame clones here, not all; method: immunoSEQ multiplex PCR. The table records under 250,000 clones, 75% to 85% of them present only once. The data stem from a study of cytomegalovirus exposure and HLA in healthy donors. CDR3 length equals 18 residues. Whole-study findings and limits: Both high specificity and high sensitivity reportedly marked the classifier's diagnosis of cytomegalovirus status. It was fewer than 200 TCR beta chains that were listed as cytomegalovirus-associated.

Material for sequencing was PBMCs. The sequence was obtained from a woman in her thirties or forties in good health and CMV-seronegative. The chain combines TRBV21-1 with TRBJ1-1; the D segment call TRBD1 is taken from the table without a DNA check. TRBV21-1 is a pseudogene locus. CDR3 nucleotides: TGTGCCAGCAGCGACAGGTACAGGGCCGAATGGTTGAACACTGAAGCTTTCTTT. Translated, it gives CASSDRYRAEWLNTEAFF.